This T cell receptor beta chain was obtained from a study of T-cell reconstitution after alpha-beta-depleted transplantation in children. During its preparation, the TCRbeta library received unique molecular identifiers. MiXCR was run by TCRdb on the PCR reads, yielding one entry per CDR3 protein. The data hold some 350,000 distinct CDR3 sequences, with about a tenth observed a single time. Germline CDR1 reads KGHDR; CDR2 reads SFDVKD. The V end lost 11 bases, the J end lost 8 bases, and 18 bases lay between the germline ends. The CDR3 totals 13 residues. This specimen consisted of PBMCs from the stem cell graft donor, obtained from the stem cell graft. The chain recombines TRBV24-1 with TRBJ2-1; possibly TRBD1 for D (5 bases). The receptor comes from a human donor who donated a stem cell graft to a child with acute lymphoblastic leukemia. CDR3 coding DNA: TGTGCCAGACCCTCACCTCAGGGCGATGAGCAGTTCTTC. This encodes CARPSPQGDEQFF.